A selection of T cell receptor beta chains follows, all from one sample in a study of CD8 T cells in ankylosing spondylitis. TCRdb re-called the 5' RACE reads with MiXCR, one entry per CDR3 protein. The sample shows just under 550,000 distinct CDR3 sequences, about 13% of them seen only once. Sequencing was done on a sample of blood, either unsorted or a sorted T cell fraction (not recorded which). These receptors originate from a male donor with ankylosing spondylitis. The CDR3 runs from the conserved cysteine through the conserved F or W. A D gene is named only where the DNA matches it firmly. A clone size is listed for some rows: how often the clone was seen (once, few, many), or a class if it is expanded.

D gene: .
clone size: many
V gene: TRBV7-9
J gene: TRBJ1-1
CDR3 protein: CASSPTSENTEAFF
CDR3 DNA: TGTGCCAGCAGCCCAACGTCCGAGAACACTGAAGCTTTCTTT

D gene: .
clone size: many
V gene: TRBV7-9
J gene: TRBJ1-1
CDR3 protein: CASSPTEGTEAFF
CDR3 DNA: TGTGCCAGCAGCCCCACCGAGGGGACTGAAGCTTTCTTT

D gene: TRBD1
clone size: .
V gene: TRBV20-1
J gene: TRBJ2-2
CDR3 protein: CSARDYRGQDNTGELFF
CDR3 DNA: TGCAGTGCTAGAGATTATAGGGGACAGGATAACACCGGGGAGCTGTTTTTT

D gene: .
clone size: few
V gene: TRBV6-2/TRBV6-3
J gene: TRBJ1-5
CDR3 protein: CASSYSLRAGDQPQHF
CDR3 DNA: TGTGCCAGCAGTTACTCTTTGAGGGCGGGTGATCAGCCCCAGCATTTT

D gene: TRBD1
clone size: .
V gene: TRBV6-5
J gene: TRBJ1-4
CDR3 protein: CASSSTGFWEKLFF
CDR3 DNA: TGTGCCAGCAGTTCGACAGGGTTCTGGGAAAAACTGTTTTTT

D gene: .
clone size: many
V gene: TRBV5-1
J gene: TRBJ2-1
CDR3 protein: CASSLYLGGEQFF
CDR3 DNA: TGCGCCAGCAGCTTGTACCTAGGGGGTGAGCAGTTCTTC

D gene: .
clone size: .
V gene: TRBV4-2
J gene: TRBJ2-3
CDR3 protein: CASSQGPVRLDTQYF
CDR3 DNA: TGTGCCAGCAGCCAAGGCCCTGTTCGTCTAGATACGCAGTATTTT

D gene: TRBD1
clone size: .
V gene: TRBV6-5
J gene: TRBJ1-2
CDR3 protein: CASSYSSYRGYGYTF
CDR3 DNA: TGTGCCAGCAGTTACTCGTCGTACAGGGGCTATGGCTACACCTTC

D gene: TRBD1
clone size: .
V gene: TRBV20-1
J gene: TRBJ1-6
CDR3 protein: CSALDRGNSPLHF
CDR3 DNA: TGCAGTGCTCTCGACAGGGGTAATTCACCCCTCCACTTT

D gene: .
clone size: .
V gene: TRBV4-1
J gene: TRBJ2-2
CDR3 protein: CASSQVQNTGELFF
CDR3 DNA: TGCGCCAGCAGCCAAGTACAGAATACCGGGGAGCTGTTTTTT

D gene: TRBD1
clone size: .
V gene: TRBV18
J gene: TRBJ1-2
CDR3 protein: CASSPGQGPSNYGYTF
CDR3 DNA: TGTGCCAGCTCACCGGGACAGGGCCCTTCCAACTATGGCTACACCTTC

D gene: TRBD1
clone size: .
V gene: TRBV4-1
J gene: TRBJ2-2
CDR3 protein: CASSQVGGTGTAGELFF
CDR3 DNA: TGCGCCAGCAGCCAAGTCGGGGGGACAGGGACGGCCGGGGAGCTGTTTTTT

D gene: TRBD1
clone size: few
V gene: TRBV7-2
J gene: TRBJ2-1
CDR3 protein: CASSYQGQGSNEQFF
CDR3 DNA: TGTGCCAGCAGCTACCAAGGACAGGGTTCAAATGAGCAGTTCTTC

D gene: .
clone size: .
V gene: TRBV30
J gene: TRBJ1-4
CDR3 protein: CAWSPGSWRKEKLFF
CDR3 DNA: TGTGCCTGGAGTCCAGGGTCTTGGAGGAAGGAAAAACTGTTTTTT

D gene: .
clone size: .
V gene: TRBV20-1
J gene: TRBJ1-3
CDR3 protein: CSAPAESSGNTIYF
CDR3 DNA: TGCAGTGCCCCGGCAGAATCCTCTGGAAACACCATATATTTT

D gene: TRBD2
clone size: many
V gene: TRBV5-1
J gene: TRBJ2-5
CDR3 protein: CASSFSGTQETQYF
CDR3 DNA: TGCGCCAGCAGCTTTAGCGGGACCCAAGAGACCCAGTACTTC

D gene: .
clone size: many
V gene: TRBV13
J gene: TRBJ1-2
CDR3 protein: CASSKPTRSRQPAYGYTF
CDR3 DNA: TGTGCCAGCAGCAAACCCACCCGATCGAGGCAGCCGGCCTATGGCTACACCTTC

D gene: .
clone size: .
V gene: TRBV4-1
J gene: TRBJ2-5
CDR3 protein: CASSQGAGVETQYF
CDR3 DNA: TGCGCCAGCAGCCAAGGGGCGGGTGTGGAGACCCAGTACTTC

D gene: .
clone size: .
V gene: TRBV20-1
J gene: TRBJ2-5
CDR3 protein: CSAHQSGTGSPQETQYF
CDR3 DNA: TGCAGTGCCCATCAATCCGGGACGGGGAGTCCCCAAGAGACCCAGTACTTC

D gene: .
clone size: many
V gene: TRBV2
J gene: TRBJ2-6
CDR3 protein: CATLGTQTRFSGANVLTF
CDR3 DNA: TGTGCCACCCTAGGCACACAGACAAGATTCTCTGGGGCCAACGTCCTGACTTTC

D gene: TRBD2
clone size: .
V gene: TRBV11-2
J gene: TRBJ2-1
CDR3 protein: CASSLVIGASGRANEQFF
CDR3 DNA: TGTGCCAGCAGCTTAGTGATCGGCGCTAGCGGGAGGGCCAATGAGCAGTTCTTC

D gene: .
clone size: .
V gene: TRBV2
J gene: TRBJ1-2
CDR3 protein: CASSGTQYGYTF
CDR3 DNA: TGTGCCAGCAGCGGGACACAGTATGGCTACACCTTC

D gene: .
clone size: few
V gene: TRBV12-3/TRBV12-4
J gene: TRBJ2-2
CDR3 protein: CASSSHPGELFF
CDR3 DNA: TGTGCCAGCAGTTCCCACCCCGGGGAGCTGTTTTTT

D gene: TRBD2
clone size: many
V gene: TRBV12-3/TRBV12-4
J gene: TRBJ2-5
CDR3 protein: CASSGGGTQYF
CDR3 DNA: TGTGCCAGCTCGGGAGGAGGAACCCAGTACTTC

D gene: .
clone size: few
V gene: TRBV12-3/TRBV12-4
J gene: TRBJ1-1
CDR3 protein: CASSPLVGMNTEAFF
CDR3 DNA: TGTGCCAGCAGCCCCCTGGTGGGGATGAACACTGAAGCTTTCTTT

D gene: .
clone size: .
V gene: TRBV3-1
J gene: TRBJ2-2
CDR3 protein: CASTISDGELFF
CDR3 DNA: TGTGCCAGCACCATCTCGGACGGGGAGCTGTTTTTT

D gene: TRBD1
clone size: few
V gene: TRBV16
J gene: TRBJ2-3
CDR3 protein: CASSQTGTGTDTQYF
CDR3 DNA: TGTGCCAGCAGCCAGACCGGGACAGGGACAGATACGCAGTATTTT

D gene: .
clone size: few
V gene: TRBV11-2
J gene: TRBJ2-7
CDR3 protein: CASSLNPGESYEQYF
CDR3 DNA: TGTGCCAGCAGCCTAAACCCCGGGGAATCCTACGAGCAGTACTTC

D gene: TRBD1
clone size: few
V gene: TRBV4-2
J gene: TRBJ2-1
CDR3 protein: CASRPGGASSYNEQFF
CDR3 DNA: TGTGCCAGCAGACCAGGGGGTGCAAGCTCCTACAATGAGCAGTTCTTC

D gene: .
clone size: few
V gene: TRBV25-1
J gene: TRBJ1-5
CDR3 protein: CASSERGSQPQHF
CDR3 DNA: TGTGCCAGCAGTGAACGGGGGAGTCAGCCCCAGCATTTT

D gene: .
clone size: few
V gene: TRBV7-9
J gene: TRBJ1-2
CDR3 protein: CASSLESTYGYTF
CDR3 DNA: TGTGCCAGCAGCTTAGAAAGTACCTATGGCTACACCTTC

D gene: .
clone size: many
V gene: TRBV7-2
J gene: TRBJ1-6
CDR3 protein: CASSPGLINSPLHF
CDR3 DNA: TGTGCCAGCAGCCCAGGACTGATTAATTCACCCCTCCACTTT

D gene: .
clone size: few
V gene: TRBV27
J gene: TRBJ2-7
CDR3 protein: CASSIATGSYEQYF
CDR3 DNA: TGTGCCAGCAGTATCGCGACAGGCTCCTACGAGCAGTACTTC

D gene: TRBD2
clone size: .
V gene: TRBV18
J gene: TRBJ2-1
CDR3 protein: CASSPSSGRTNEQFF
CDR3 DNA: TGTGCCAGCTCACCATCTAGCGGACGGACCAATGAGCAGTTCTTC

D gene: .
clone size: few
V gene: TRBV15
J gene: TRBJ1-1
CDR3 protein: CATSRDAGRGAFF
CDR3 DNA: TGTGCCACCAGCAGAGATGCGGGGCGGGGAGCTTTCTTT

D gene: TRBD2
clone size: .
V gene: TRBV2
J gene: TRBJ2-3
CDR3 protein: CASSERLAATTDTQYF
CDR3 DNA: TGTGCCAGCAGTGAGAGACTAGCGGCAACCACAGATACGCAGTATTTT

D gene: .
clone size: many
V gene: TRBV29-1
J gene: TRBJ1-3
CDR3 protein: CSVEDRTSGNTIYF
CDR3 DNA: TGCAGCGTTGAAGACAGAACGTCTGGAAACACCATATATTTT

D gene: TRBD1
clone size: .
V gene: TRBV20-1
J gene: TRBJ2-2
CDR3 protein: CSARDPGQGDTGELFF
CDR3 DNA: TGCAGTGCTAGAGATCCGGGACAGGGCGACACCGGGGAGCTGTTTTTT

D gene: .
clone size: many
V gene: TRBV5-6
J gene: TRBJ1-1
CDR3 protein: CASSSTTGLGTEAFF
CDR3 DNA: TGTGCCAGCAGCTCCACAACAGGTCTTGGCACTGAAGCTTTCTTT

D gene: TRBD2
clone size: few
V gene: TRBV28
J gene: TRBJ2-3
CDR3 protein: CATSAASGGILSTDTQYF
CDR3 DNA: TGTGCCACCTCCGCCGCTAGCGGGGGAATACTTAGCACAGATACGCAGTATTTT

D gene: .
clone size: few
V gene: TRBV14
J gene: TRBJ2-1
CDR3 protein: CASSHRRTYNEQFF
CDR3 DNA: TGTGCCAGCAGCCACAGGCGAACCTACAATGAGCAGTTCTTC

D gene: .
clone size: .
V gene: TRBV29-1
J gene: TRBJ2-4
CDR3 protein: CSGRTDLAKNIQYF
CDR3 DNA: TGCAGCGGACGGACGGACCTAGCCAAAAACATTCAGTACTTC

D gene: .
clone size: .
V gene: TRBV3-1
J gene: TRBJ1-6
CDR3 protein: CASSQDWGQGNSPLHF
CDR3 DNA: TGTGCCAGCAGCCAAGATTGGGGGCAGGGTAATTCACCCCTCCACTTT

D gene: .
clone size: few
V gene: TRBV15
J gene: TRBJ2-7
CDR3 protein: CATSRDRRQGSYEQYF
CDR3 DNA: TGTGCCACCAGCAGAGATCGTCGGCAGGGCTCCTACGAGCAGTACTTC

D gene: .
clone size: .
V gene: TRBV27
J gene: TRBJ2-1
CDR3 protein: CASSIGREQFF
CDR3 DNA: TGTGCCAGCAGTATTGGTCGGGAGCAGTTCTTC

D gene: TRBD1
clone size: few
V gene: TRBV12-3/TRBV12-4
J gene: TRBJ1-2
CDR3 protein: CASRTGDYGYTF
CDR3 DNA: TGTGCCAGCAGGACAGGGGACTATGGCTACACCTTC

D gene: TRBD1
clone size: .
V gene: TRBV6-1
J gene: TRBJ1-5
CDR3 protein: CASSIGQGGYQPQHF
CDR3 DNA: TGTGCCAGCAGTATCGGACAGGGAGGCTATCAGCCCCAGCATTTT

D gene: .
clone size: .
V gene: TRBV5-1
J gene: TRBJ2-7
CDR3 protein: CASSLALGPSYEQYF
CDR3 DNA: TGCGCCAGCAGCTTGGCCTTGGGGCCCTCCTACGAGCAGTACTTC

D gene: TRBD2
clone size: .
V gene: TRBV11-2
J gene: TRBJ2-1
CDR3 protein: CASSYSGRRNEQFF
CDR3 DNA: TGTGCCAGCAGCTATAGCGGGAGAAGGAATGAGCAGTTCTTC

D gene: TRBD1
clone size: .
V gene: TRBV12-3/TRBV12-4
J gene: TRBJ1-4
CDR3 protein: CASRVGTATNEKLFF
CDR3 DNA: TGTGCCAGCAGAGTAGGGACAGCAACTAATGAAAAACTGTTTTTT

D gene: TRBD2
clone size: many
V gene: TRBV20-1
J gene: TRBJ2-2
CDR3 protein: CSASLAGGFPAGELFF
CDR3 DNA: TGCAGTGCTAGCCTAGCGGGAGGGTTCCCAGCCGGGGAGCTGTTTTTT

D gene: .
clone size: few
V gene: TRBV24-1
J gene: TRBJ2-1
CDR3 protein: CATSASQGEGFF
CDR3 DNA: TGTGCCACCAGTGCATCACAGGGGGAGGGGTTCTTC

D gene: .
clone size: .
V gene: TRBV6-1
J gene: TRBJ2-2
CDR3 protein: CAATFGRGTGELFF
CDR3 DNA: TGTGCCGCTACCTTCGGAAGGGGCACCGGGGAGCTGTTTTTT

D gene: TRBD1
clone size: .
V gene: TRBV20-1
J gene: TRBJ2-5
CDR3 protein: CSARRQGAGETQYF
CDR3 DNA: TGCAGTGCCAGGAGGCAGGGGGCAGGAGAGACCCAGTACTTC

D gene: TRBD2
clone size: .
V gene: TRBV2
J gene: TRBJ2-2
CDR3 protein: CVNSRLAGGPTGELFF
CDR3 DNA: TGTGTGAATTCGAGGCTAGCGGGAGGGCCGACCGGGGAGCTGTTTTTT